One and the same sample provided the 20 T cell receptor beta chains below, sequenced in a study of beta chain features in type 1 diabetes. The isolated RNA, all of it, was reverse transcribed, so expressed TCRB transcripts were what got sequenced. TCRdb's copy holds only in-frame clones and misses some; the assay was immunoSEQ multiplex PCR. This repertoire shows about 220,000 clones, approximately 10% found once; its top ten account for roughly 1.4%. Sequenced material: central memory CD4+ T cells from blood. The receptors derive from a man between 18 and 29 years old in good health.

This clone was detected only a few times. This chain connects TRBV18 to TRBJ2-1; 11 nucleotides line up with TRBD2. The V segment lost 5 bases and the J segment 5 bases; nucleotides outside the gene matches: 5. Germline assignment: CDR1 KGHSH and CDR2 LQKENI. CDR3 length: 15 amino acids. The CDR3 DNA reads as TGTGCCAGCTCATTTACTAGCGGGAGAGACAATGAGCAGTTCTTC. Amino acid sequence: CASSFTSGRDNEQFF.

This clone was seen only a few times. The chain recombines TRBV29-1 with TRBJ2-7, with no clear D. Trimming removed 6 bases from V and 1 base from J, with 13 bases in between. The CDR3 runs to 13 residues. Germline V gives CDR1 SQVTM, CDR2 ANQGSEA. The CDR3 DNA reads TGCAGCGTCGGAATGGGGTCATCCTACGAGCAGTACTTC. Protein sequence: CSVGMGSSYEQYF.

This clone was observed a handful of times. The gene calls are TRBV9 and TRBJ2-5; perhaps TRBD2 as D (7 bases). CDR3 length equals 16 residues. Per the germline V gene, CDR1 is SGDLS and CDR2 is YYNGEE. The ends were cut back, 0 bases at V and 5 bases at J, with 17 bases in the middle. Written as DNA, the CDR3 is TGTGCCAGCAGCGTAGGGTCGGGGGGCCATGTGGAGACCCAGTACTTC. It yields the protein CASSVGSGGHVETQYF.

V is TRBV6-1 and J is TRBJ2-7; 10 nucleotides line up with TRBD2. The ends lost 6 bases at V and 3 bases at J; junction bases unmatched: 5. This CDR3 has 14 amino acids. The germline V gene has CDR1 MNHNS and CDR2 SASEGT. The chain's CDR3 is CASRGAGGLYEQYF. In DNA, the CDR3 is TGTGCCAGCAGAGGAGCGGGAGGGCTCTACGAGCAGTACTTC.

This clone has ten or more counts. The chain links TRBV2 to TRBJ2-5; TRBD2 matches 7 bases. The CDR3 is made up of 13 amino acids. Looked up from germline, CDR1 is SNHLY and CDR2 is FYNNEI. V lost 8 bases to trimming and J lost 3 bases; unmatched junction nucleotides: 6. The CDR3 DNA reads TGTGCCAGCTCGGCGGGAGTTGAAGAGACCCAGTACTTC. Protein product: CASSAGVEETQYF.

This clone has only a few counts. CDR3: CASSRTGKGRNEQFF. The CDR3 coding sequence is TGTGCCAGCAGTCGGACCGGAAAAGGCCGTAATGAGCAGTTCTTC. The chain recombines TRBV28 with TRBJ2-1; D gene uncertain. Germline CDR1 and CDR2: MDHEN and SYDVKM. V lost 5 bases to trimming and J lost 7 bases, with 18 bases between them. The length of the CDR3 is 15 residues.

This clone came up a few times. In DNA form, the CDR3 reads TGTGCCAGCAGCTTAGCCCCGGACAGGGGCCACGAGCAGTACTTC. Its translation is CASSLAPDRGHEQYF. This rearrangement joins TRBV13 to TRBJ2-7, with 9 nucleotides matching TRBD1. The CDR3 spans 15 residues. CDR1 PRHDT and CDR2 FYEKMQ come from the germline V gene (reference sequence). V dropped 1 base and J dropped 5; count of bases not matched to a gene: 6.

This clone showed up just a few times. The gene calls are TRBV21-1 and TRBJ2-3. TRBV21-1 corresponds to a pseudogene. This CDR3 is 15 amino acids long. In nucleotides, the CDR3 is TGTGCCAGCAGGAGGGACCCGACCAGCACAGATACGCAGTATTTT. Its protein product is CASRRDPTSTDTQYF.

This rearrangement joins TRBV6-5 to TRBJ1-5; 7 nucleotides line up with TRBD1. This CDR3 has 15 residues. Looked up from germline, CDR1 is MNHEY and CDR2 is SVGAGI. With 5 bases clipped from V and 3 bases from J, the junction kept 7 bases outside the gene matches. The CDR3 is CASSADREHNQPQHF. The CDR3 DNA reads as TGTGCCAGCAGTGCCGACAGGGAGCACAATCAGCCCCAGCATTTT.

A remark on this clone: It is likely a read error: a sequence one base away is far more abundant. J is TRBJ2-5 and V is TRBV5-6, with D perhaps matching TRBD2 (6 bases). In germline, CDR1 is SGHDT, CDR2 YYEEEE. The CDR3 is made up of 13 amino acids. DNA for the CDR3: TGTGCCCGCAGCCCGGAGGGAGGCGAGACCCAGTACTTC. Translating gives CARSPEGGETQYF.

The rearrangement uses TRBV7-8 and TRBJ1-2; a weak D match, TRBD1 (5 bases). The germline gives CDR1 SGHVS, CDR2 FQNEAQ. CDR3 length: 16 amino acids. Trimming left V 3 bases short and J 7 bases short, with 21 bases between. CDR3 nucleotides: TGTGCCAGCAGCTTGTTAGGGGAACAGGTCTACTCTGGCTACACCTTC. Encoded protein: CASSLLGEQVYSGYTF.

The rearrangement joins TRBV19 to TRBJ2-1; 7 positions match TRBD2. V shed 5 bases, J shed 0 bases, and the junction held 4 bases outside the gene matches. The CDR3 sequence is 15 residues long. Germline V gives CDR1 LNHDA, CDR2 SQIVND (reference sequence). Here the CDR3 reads CASSVSGGSYNEQFF. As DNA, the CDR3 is TGTGCCAGTAGTGTCTCGGGAGGCTCCTACAATGAGCAGTTCTTC. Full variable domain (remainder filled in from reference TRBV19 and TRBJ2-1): DGGITQSPKYLFRKEGQNVTLSCEQNLNHDAMYWYRQDPGQGLRLIYYSQIVNDFQKGDIAEGYSVSREKKESFPLTVTSAQKNPTAFYLCASSVSGGSYNEQFFGPGTRLTVL.

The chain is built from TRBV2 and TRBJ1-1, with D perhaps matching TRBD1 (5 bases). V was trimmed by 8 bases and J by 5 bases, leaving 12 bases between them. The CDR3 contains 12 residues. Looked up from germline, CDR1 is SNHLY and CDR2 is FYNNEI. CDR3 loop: CASGARRTEAFF. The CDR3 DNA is TGTGCCAGCGGGGCCAGGCGTACTGAAGCTTTCTTT.

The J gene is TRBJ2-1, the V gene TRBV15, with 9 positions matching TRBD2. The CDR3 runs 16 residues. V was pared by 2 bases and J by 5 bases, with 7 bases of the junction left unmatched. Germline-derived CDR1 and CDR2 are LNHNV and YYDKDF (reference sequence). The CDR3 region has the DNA TGTGCCACCAGCAGATCGCGCGGGAGGGCCGACAATGAGCAGTTCTTC. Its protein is CATSRSRGRADNEQFF.

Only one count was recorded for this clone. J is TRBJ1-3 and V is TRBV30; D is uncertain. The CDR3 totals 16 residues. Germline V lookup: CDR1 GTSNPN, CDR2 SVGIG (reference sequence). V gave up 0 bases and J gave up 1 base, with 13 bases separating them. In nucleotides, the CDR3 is TGTGCCTGGAGTGTACCAATAACTGCTTCTGGAAACACCATATATTTT. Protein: CAWSVPITASGNTIYF.

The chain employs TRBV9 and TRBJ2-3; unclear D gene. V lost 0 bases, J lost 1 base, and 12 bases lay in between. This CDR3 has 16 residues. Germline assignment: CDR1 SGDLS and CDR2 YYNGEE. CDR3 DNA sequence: TGTGCCAGCAGCGTAGTGACGGCTGGAGGCACAGATACGCAGTATTTT. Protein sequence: CASSVVTAGGTDTQYF.

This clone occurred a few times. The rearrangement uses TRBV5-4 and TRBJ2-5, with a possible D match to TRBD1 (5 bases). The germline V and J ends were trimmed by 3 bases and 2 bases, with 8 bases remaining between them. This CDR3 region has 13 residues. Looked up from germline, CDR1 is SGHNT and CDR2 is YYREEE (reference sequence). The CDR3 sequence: CASSYQGQETQYF. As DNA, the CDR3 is TGTGCCAGCAGCTACCAGGGTCAAGAGACCCAGTACTTC.

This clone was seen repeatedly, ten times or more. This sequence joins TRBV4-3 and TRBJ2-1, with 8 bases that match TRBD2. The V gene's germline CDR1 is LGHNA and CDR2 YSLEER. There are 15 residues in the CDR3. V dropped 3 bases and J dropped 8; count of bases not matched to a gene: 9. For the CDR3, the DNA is TGCGCCAGCAGCCATCAGGGGCGGGGGGAGGATGAGCAGTTCTTC. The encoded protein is CASSHQGRGEDEQFF.

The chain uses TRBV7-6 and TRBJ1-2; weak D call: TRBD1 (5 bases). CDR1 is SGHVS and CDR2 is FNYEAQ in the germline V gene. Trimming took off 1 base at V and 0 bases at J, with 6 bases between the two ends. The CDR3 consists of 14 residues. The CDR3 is CASSLGGTNYGYTF. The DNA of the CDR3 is TGTGCCAGCAGCTTAGGGGGGACTAACTATGGCTACACCTTC.

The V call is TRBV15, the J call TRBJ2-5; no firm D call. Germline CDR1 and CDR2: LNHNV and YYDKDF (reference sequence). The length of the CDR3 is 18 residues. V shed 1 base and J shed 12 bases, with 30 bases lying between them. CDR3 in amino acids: CATSRAPHPRKPLRVEYF. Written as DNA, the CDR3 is TGTGCCACCAGCAGAGCCCCGCACCCAAGAAAGCCCCTCAGAGTTGAGTACTTC.